This T cell receptor (beta chain) was sequenced in a study of T-cell memory formation after mild COVID-19 (dated by TCRdb to the early 2020s). About the investigation overall: TCR sequence clusters from the two donors were found to be largely donor specific. T-cell clones expanding and contracting after mild COVID-19 in two donors were tracked by longitudinal TCRalpha and TCRbeta repertoire sequencing. Two young, previously healthy adult volunteers made up the cohort, one male and one female. Overall study outcomes, separate from this receptor: The detection of some responding clones in pre-infection memory suggests that pre-existing cross-reactive memory T cells joined the SARS-CoV-2 response. Clones that contracted from day 15 to 85 showed balanced CD4/CD8 phenotypes, whereas a second wave of clones that expanded from day 15 to 37 leaned towards CD4+. Only two mild cases were covered in the study, and larger cohorts including severe cases with pre-infection samples were considered necessary. The second-wave clones that peaked on day 37 were not confirmed to be SARS-CoV-2 specific. Contracting CD4+ clones appeared mostly in the CM and EM memory subsets, whereas CD8+ clones were enriched in EMRA.

A word on this clonotype: No cognate antigen has been identified for it. No base quality information exists; no much larger clone differs at one position.

At the junction V is shortened by 0 bases and J by 0 bases; bases outside the gene matches: 12. The CDR3, cysteine through phenylalanine, is 18 amino acids long. The kept DNA is CDR3 alone, 54 bases in frame from the first base. The germline V gene sets CDR1 to SGHRS and CDR2 to YFSETQ. Ficoll-Paque density gradient centrifugation was the method used to isolate PBMCs. The reads were generated on an Illumina NovaSeq 6000. cDNA libraries for TCRalpha and TCRbeta were prepared by 5'RACE using constant-segment primers, with sample barcodes and unique molecular identifiers added. RNA was extracted from every sample with Trizol reagent. Library amplification was performed in two PCR steps, and a second sample barcode and Illumina TruSeq adapters were introduced in the second step. Sequencing of libraries was performed on an Illumina NovaSeq with 2 x 150 bp paired-end reads. The authors' pipeline ran thus. The reads were demultiplexed and collapsed into UMI-guided consensus sequences using migec v1.2.7. Using mixcr v2.1.11, UMI consensuses were aligned to TRA and TRB V and J templates and then assembled into clonotypes. Clonotypes were classified as expanded or contracted when called significant by both edgeR and NoisET, with noise models trained on biological replicates. For edgeR calls, a false discovery rate-adjusted p below 0.01 and a log2 fold-change threshold of 1 were applied. As an exploratory analysis of dynamics, PCA with hierarchical clustering was applied to max-normalized trajectories of the 1000 most abundant clonotypes. Separately sequenced CD4+ and CD8+ repertoires were used to assign the CD4 or CD8 phenotype of responding clones. The public reads were run again by TCRdb, first through fastp at Q25 and then through MiXCR, and only productive beta chains were kept. Rows merge per CDR3 protein into single entries with the most common DNA and genes. The V and J calls shown here were made by TCRdb, not taken from the authors' results. This sample comprises approximately 150,000 distinct CDR3 sequences, approximately 21% of them detected only once. Approximately 2.3% of the sample rests with the top ten.

Rearrangement joined TRBV5-1 to TRBJ2-7, with TRBD1 identical over 7 junction bases. The specimen sequenced was PBMCs or a T cell subset sorted from them (not recorded which). This receptor was obtained from an adult woman who had mild COVID-19 (a few samples of this study predate the infection). The sample titles of this study are shuffled in the database, so cell type and time point are left out; the donor was told from shared clones. CDR3 loop: CASSLGGSKGQSSYEQYF. The nucleotides are TGCGCCAGCAGCTTGGGGGGTTCCAAGGGACAGAGCTCCTACGAGCAGTACTTC.